The sample holds one count of the clone carrying this TCR beta chain. The sample is drawn from a study of T cells in Graves' hyperthyroidism and ophthalmopathy. Germline V gene data show CDR1 as SNHLY and CDR2 as FYNNEI. The V gene end was trimmed by 4 bases and the J gene end by 1 base; junction bases not matched to a gene: 11. The CDR3 runs to 18 residues. The investigators amplified TCR beta CDR3 regions from RNA transcripts. The TCR CDR3 first-round RT-PCR relied on the HTBI primer set. MiXCR was run by TCRdb on the multiplex PCR reads, yielding one entry per CDR3 protein. This table has a few hundred thousand distinct CDR3 sequences, under 60% appearing once.

The clonotype was recovered from a woman under 30 with Graves' hyperthyroidism. This rearrangement joins TRBV2 to TRBJ2-1; 9 nucleotides match TRBD2. The sequenced sample consisted of peripheral blood or thyroid tissue (not recorded which). The CDR3 region has the DNA TGTGCCAGCAGTGCTGAGCGCGGGAGGGCCCGTTCCTACAATGAGCAGTTCTTC. Its protein product is CASSAERGRARSYNEQFF.